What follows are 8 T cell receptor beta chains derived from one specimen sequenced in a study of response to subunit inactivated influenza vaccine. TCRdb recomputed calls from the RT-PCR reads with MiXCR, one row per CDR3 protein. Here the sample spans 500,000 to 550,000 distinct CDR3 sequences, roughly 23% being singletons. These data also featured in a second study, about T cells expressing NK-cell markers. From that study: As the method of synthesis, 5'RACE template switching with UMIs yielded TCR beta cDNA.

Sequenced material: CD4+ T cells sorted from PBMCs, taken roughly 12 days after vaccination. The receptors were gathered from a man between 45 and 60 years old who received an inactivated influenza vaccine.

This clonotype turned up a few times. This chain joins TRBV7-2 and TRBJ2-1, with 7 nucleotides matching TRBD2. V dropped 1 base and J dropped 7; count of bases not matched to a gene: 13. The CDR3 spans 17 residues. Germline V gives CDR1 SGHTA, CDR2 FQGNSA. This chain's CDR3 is CASSLGFGGGSINEQFF. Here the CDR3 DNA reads TGTGCCAGCAGCTTAGGATTCGGGGGAGGGTCTATAAATGAGCAGTTCTTC.

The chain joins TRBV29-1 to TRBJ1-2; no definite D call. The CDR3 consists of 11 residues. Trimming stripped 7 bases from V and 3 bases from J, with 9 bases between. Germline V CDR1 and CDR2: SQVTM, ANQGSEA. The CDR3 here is CSAGRDYGYTF. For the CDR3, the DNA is TGCAGCGCCGGACGCGACTATGGCTACACCTTC. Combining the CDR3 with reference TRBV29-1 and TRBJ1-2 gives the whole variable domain SAVISQKPSRDICQRGTSLTIQCQVDSQVTMMFWYRQQPGQSLTLIATANQGSEATYESGFVIDKFPISRPNLTFSTLTVSNMSPEDSSIYLCSAGRDYGYTFGSGTRLTVV.

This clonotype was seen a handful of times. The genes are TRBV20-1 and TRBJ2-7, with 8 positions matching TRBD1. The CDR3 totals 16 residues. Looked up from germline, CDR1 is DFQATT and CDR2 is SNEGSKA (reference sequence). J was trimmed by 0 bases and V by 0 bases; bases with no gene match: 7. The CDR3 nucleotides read TGCAGTGCTAGAGATAACAGGGGGTGGGACTCCTACGAGCAGTACTTC. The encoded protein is CSARDNRGWDSYEQYF.

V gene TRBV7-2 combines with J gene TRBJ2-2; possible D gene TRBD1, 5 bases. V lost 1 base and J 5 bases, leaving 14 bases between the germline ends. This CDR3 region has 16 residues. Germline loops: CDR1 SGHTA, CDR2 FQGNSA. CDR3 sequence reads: CASSLVRLPGTGELFF. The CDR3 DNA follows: TGTGCCAGCAGCTTAGTCCGCCTTCCAGGGACCGGGGAGCTGTTTTTT.

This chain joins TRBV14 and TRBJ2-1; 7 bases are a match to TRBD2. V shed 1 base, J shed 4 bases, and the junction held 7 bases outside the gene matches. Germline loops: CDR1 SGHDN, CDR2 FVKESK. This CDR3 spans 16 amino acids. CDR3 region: CASSQVRLADYNEQFF. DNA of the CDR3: TGTGCCAGCAGCCAAGTAAGGCTAGCGGATTACAATGAGCAGTTCTTC.

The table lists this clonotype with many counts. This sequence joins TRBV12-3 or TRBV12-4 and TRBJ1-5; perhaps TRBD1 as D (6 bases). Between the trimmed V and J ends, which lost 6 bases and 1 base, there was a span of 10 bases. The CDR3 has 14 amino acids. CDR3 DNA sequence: TGTGCCAGCAGCAGGGGAACCAGCAATCAGCCCCAGCATTTT. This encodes CASSRGTSNQPQHF.

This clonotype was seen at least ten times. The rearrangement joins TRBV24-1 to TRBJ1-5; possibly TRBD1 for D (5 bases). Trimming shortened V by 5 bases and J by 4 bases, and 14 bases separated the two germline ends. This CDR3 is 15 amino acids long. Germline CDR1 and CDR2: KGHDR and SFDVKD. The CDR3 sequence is CATSAGRRANQPQHF. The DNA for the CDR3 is TGTGCCACCAGTGCGGGACGGCGGGCTAATCAGCCCCAGCATTTT.

The CDR3 spells CASSLVTGASTDTQYF. In nucleotides, the CDR3 is TGTGCCAGCAGCTTAGTCACGGGGGCCTCGACAGATACGCAGTATTTT. The V call is TRBV7-2, the J call TRBJ2-3; D tentatively reads TRBD1 or TRBD2 (6 bases each). Germline values: CDR1 SGHTA, CDR2 FQGNSA. V was clipped by 1 base and J by 3 bases, with 14 bases between them. This CDR3 is built from 16 residues.